This TCR beta chain was sequenced for a study of early stage breast cancer tumors. Study-wide background: About 80% of the 16 invasive tumors were ER+, PR+ and HER2-. Under 10 ER+/PR+/HER2- tumors were invasive ductal; four were invasive lobular. Study-wide results and limits: Tumors had around 2.4-fold higher T cell density than normal breast.

The table came from immunoSEQ multiplex PCR; TCRdb's copy has only in-frame clones and leaves some out. Here the sample spans 40,000 to 60,000 clones, roughly 83% being singletons. The CDR3 is 14 residues long. Germline values: CDR1 LNHNV, CDR2 YYDKDF (reference sequence). Details on this clone: Its specificity is not known. An end of the junction differs from the germline gene, which may be a read error.

The sequencing input was blood. This TCR was sampled from a person aged 45 to 59 with breast cancer. This rearrangement joins TRBV15 to TRBJ2-5, with 7 bases lining up with TRBD2. This CDR3 is CVTREGGAQETQYF. CDR3 DNA sequence: TGTGTCACCAGGGAGGGCGGGGCCCAAGAGACCCAGTACTTC. Together with reference TRBV15 and TRBJ2-5, the CDR3 gives the full variable domain: DAMVIQNPRYQVTQFGKPVTLSCSQTLNHNVMYWYQQKSSQAPKLLFHYYDKDFNNEADTPDNFQSRRPNTSFCFLDIRSPGLGDTAMYLCVTREGGAQETQYFGPGTRLLVL.